Listed below are T cell receptor beta chains from one sample, sequenced in a study of monozygotic twins with cystic fibrosis. Using immunoSEQ multiplex PCR, the repertoire was profiled, and TCRdb retains in-frame clones only, with some absent. Of a few thousand clones listed, 96% were seen once; the top ten hold approximately 2.9%. Sequencing was done on a sample of blood. All receptors derive from a boy between 2 and 10 years old with cystic fibrosis. The CDR3 runs from the conserved cysteine through the conserved F or W. Fields, in order: V gene, D gene, clone size, J gene, CDR3 DNA, CDR3 protein. The D gene is left open where the match is weak. Some rows mark clone size as missing; the rest say once, few, many or name a class of expanded clone.

>TRBV7-8|TRBD1|NA|TRBJ2-7
TGTGCCAGCAGCTCGGACCGGGACAGGGCTTCCTACGAGCAGTACTTC
CASSSDRDRASYEQYF
>TRBV5-1|TRBD1|NA|TRBJ1-6
TGCGCCAGCAGCTTGGTGGACAGGGAGGATTCACCCCTCCACTTT
CASSLVDREDSPLHF
>TRBV15|TRBD1|large|TRBJ1-4
TGTGCCACCAGCACCTACCAGGGACAGAATGAAAAACTGTTTTTT
CATSTYQGQNEKLFF
>TRBV7-8|TRBD2|NA|TRBJ2-2
TGTGCCAGCAGCCTCACGGGGGGAGGTACCGGGGAGCTGTTTTTT
CASSLTGGGTGELFF
>TRBV7-9|NA|NA|TRBJ2-2
TGTGCCAGCAGCCACACCATACAGGGCACCGGGGAGCTGTTTTTT
CASSHTIQGTGELFF
>TRBV5-1|NA|NA|TRBJ1-2
TGCGCCAGCAGCCCGGACACCTTCTATGGCTACACCTTC
CASSPDTFYGYTF
>TRBV9|NA|once|TRBJ2-1
TGTGCCAGCAGCGTAAGTGGCTCCTACAATGAGCAGTTCTTC
CASSVSGSYNEQFF
>TRBV5-4|TRBD1|NA|TRBJ2-4
TGTGCCAGCAGCCCCGGACAGGGAAACATTCAGTACTTC
CASSPGQGNIQYF
>TRBV5-1|NA|NA|TRBJ1-5
TGCGCCAGCAGCTTGCGAGAGCGAGGGCCCAATCAGCCCCAGCATTTT
CASSLRERGPNQPQHF
>TRBV30|NA|NA|TRBJ1-5
TGTGCCTGGAGCAATTCTGGGGGGGCGGGGCAGCCCCAGCATTTT
CAWSNSGGAGQPQHF
>TRBV11-2|NA|NA|TRBJ1-2
TGTGCCAGCAGCTTAGAAGGTTATGGCTACACCTTC
CASSLEGYGYTF
>TRBV18|NA|NA|TRBJ2-3
TGTGCCAGCTCACCTAGCTTTAGCACAGATACGCAGTATTTT
CASSPSFSTDTQYF
>TRBV7-9|NA|NA|TRBJ1-1
TGTGCCAGCAGCCCTACTAGGGGGGTGAACACTGAAGCTTTCTTT
CASSPTRGVNTEAFF
>TRBV29-1|NA|NA|TRBJ2-7
TGCAGCGTTGCTGGGTCTTGGTCCGAGCAGTACTTC
CSVAGSWSEQYF
>TRBV16|NA|NA|TRBJ1-5
TGTGCCAGCAGCCAATCTGGACAGCCCTATAGCAATCAGCCCCAGCATTTT
CASSQSGQPYSNQPQHF
>TRBV7-8|NA|NA|TRBJ2-3
TGTGCCAGCAAATGGAGTAGAATCACAGATACGCAGTATTTT
CASKWSRITDTQYF